The clone carrying this T cell receptor (beta chain) came up a few times. The ends lost 1 base at V and 6 bases at J; junction bases unmatched: 4. CDR3 length: 15 amino acids. Germline CDR1 and CDR2: SGHTA and FQGNSA. MiXCR was run by TCRdb on the RT-PCR reads, yielding one entry per CDR3 protein. The profile shows 650,000 to 800,000 distinct CDR3 sequences, approximately 15% of them singletons. Material for sequencing was memory CD4+ T cells from blood. The rearrangement joins TRBV7-2 to TRBJ1-5; 9 nucleotides agree with TRBD1. The clonotype comes from a female donor in good health, serving as a healthy control. CDR3 protein: CASSLEQGAAQPQHF. The CDR3 DNA reads TGTGCCAGCAGCTTAGAACAGGGGGCAGCTCAGCCCCAGCATTTT. Full variable domain (rest looked up from reference TRBV7-2 and TRBJ1-5): GAGVSQSPSNKVTEKGKDVELRCDPISGHTALYWYRQSLGQGLEFLIYFQGNSAPDKSGLPSDRFSAERTGGSVSTLTIQRTQQEDSAVYLCASSLEQGAAQPQHFGDGTRLSIL.